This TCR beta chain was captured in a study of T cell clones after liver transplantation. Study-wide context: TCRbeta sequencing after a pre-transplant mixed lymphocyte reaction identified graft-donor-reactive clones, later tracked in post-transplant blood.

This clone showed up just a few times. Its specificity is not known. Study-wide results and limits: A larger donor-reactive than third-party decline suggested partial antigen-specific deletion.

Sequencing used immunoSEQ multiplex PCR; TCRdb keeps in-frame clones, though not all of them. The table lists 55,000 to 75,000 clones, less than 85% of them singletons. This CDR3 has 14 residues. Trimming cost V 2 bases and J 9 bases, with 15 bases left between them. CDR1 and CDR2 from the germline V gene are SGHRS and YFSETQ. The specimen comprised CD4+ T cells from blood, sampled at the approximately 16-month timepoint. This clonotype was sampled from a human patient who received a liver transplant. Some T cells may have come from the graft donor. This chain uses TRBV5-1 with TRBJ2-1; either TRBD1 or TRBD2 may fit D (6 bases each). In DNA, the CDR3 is TGCGCCAGCAGCTTCGCCGGAAAGGGGGGTGAGCAGTTCTTC. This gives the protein CASSFAGKGGEQFF.